These 18 T cell receptor beta chains were all obtained from the same sample, sequenced in a study of blood T cell repertoires in COVID-19 (dated by TCRdb to the early 2020s). The library was obtained by the immunoSEQ multiplex PCR assay. TCRdb took over this immuneACCESS table, retaining in-frame rearrangements with V and J assigned. Such tables are incomplete; in checked studies, under half of the missing clones stem from an unresolved V gene, and the remainder is unexplained. For this sample there are 100,000 to 150,000 clones; around four fifths appear just once. 16% of the sample is in the top ten clones. The sequenced sample was peripheral blood. The source of these receptors is a man aged 55 to 69 with active or convalescent COVID-19.

The V gene is TRBV6-2 or TRBV6-3, the J gene TRBJ2-7; maybe TRBD2 (6 bases). The V gene lost 6 bases and the J gene lost 3 bases, with 24 bases spanning the gap. The CDR3 extends over 17 amino acids. Germline CDR1 MNHEY, CDR2 SVGEGT. CDR3 sequence: CASSPGGILVGLYEQYF. The CDR3, as DNA: TGTGCCAGCAGCCCCGGCGGGATTTTGGTGGGCCTCTACGAGCAGTACTTC.

This clone was counted once. V and J are TRBV19 and TRBJ1-5; 8 bases line up with TRBD1. V lost 4 bases and J lost 8; bases outside the gene matches: 10. Germline-derived CDR1 and CDR2 are LNHDA and SQIVND (reference sequence). This CDR3 comprises 15 residues. CDR3 residues: CASSTAWTGSEPQHF. CDR3 DNA sequence: TGTGCCAGTAGTACGGCCTGGACAGGGTCCGAGCCCCAGCATTTT.

The chain links TRBV28 to TRBJ2-7; 7 bases line up with TRBD1. Per germline, CDR1 MDHEN and CDR2 SYDVKM. The trim removed 8 bases at V and 6 bases at J, leaving 10 bases unmatched. CDR3 length: 13 amino acids. CDR3 region: CASSEQGRREQYF. The CDR3 DNA follows: TGTGCCAGCTCTGAACAGGGGCGTCGCGAGCAGTACTTC.

J is TRBJ2-3 and V is TRBV28, with a possible D match to TRBD2 (6 bases). The length of the CDR3 is 13 residues. Germline CDR1 MDHEN, CDR2 SYDVKM. Trimming took off 7 bases at V and 5 bases at J, with 13 bases between the two ends. The CDR3 is CASIIPGLDTQYF. Here the CDR3 DNA reads TGTGCCAGCATTATACCGGGACTAGATACGCAGTATTTT.

In this sample, this clone turned up once. The chain combines TRBV19 with TRBJ1-3; 10 bases agree with TRBD1. The length of the CDR3 is 16 residues. The J segment lost 0 bases and the V segment lost 9 bases, leaving 8 bases of the junction unmatched. The V gene's germline CDR1 is LNHDA and CDR2 SQIVND (reference sequence). The CDR3 DNA reads TGTGCCAGCTCCCGGACAGGGGGATCCTCTGGAAACACCATATATTTT. As protein: CASSRTGGSSGNTIYF.

V usage is TRBV5-1 and J usage is TRBJ2-4, with 8 nucleotides matching TRBD1. The germline gives CDR1 SGHRS, CDR2 YFSETQ. J gave up 0 bases and V 4 bases, and 9 bases lay outside the gene matches. The CDR3 totals 17 residues. The CDR3 loop is CASSNGQGVPAKNIQYF. Written as DNA, the CDR3 is TGCGCCAGCAGCAACGGACAGGGCGTACCAGCCAAAAACATTCAGTACTTC.

J is TRBJ2-7 and V is TRBV20-1, with D possibly being TRBD2 (5 bases). Trimming removed 5 bases at V and 5 bases at J, with 10 bases between. The CDR3 has 11 amino acids. Looked up from germline, CDR1 is DFQATT and CDR2 is SNEGSKA (reference sequence). The CDR3 DNA follows: TGCAGTGCTGCCCCGGAGGACGAGCAGTACTTC. Encoded protein: CSAAPEDEQYF.

V is TRBV10-3 and J is TRBJ1-2; 9 bases are a match to TRBD1. J gave up 2 bases and V 5 bases, and 3 bases lay outside the gene matches. The germline V gene has CDR1 ENHRY and CDR2 SYGVKD. The CDR3 spans 14 residues. The CDR3 sequence is CAISRDRENYGYTF. The CDR3 DNA follows: TGTGCCATCAGTCGGGACAGGGAAAACTATGGCTACACCTTC.

The chain has TRBV19 and TRBJ1-4; D uncertain. CDR3 size: 13 residues. The germline CDR1 and CDR2 sequences are LNHDA and SQIVND (reference sequence). The V and J ends lost 5 bases and 7 bases respectively, with 11 bases between them. CDR3 DNA: TGTGCCAGTAGTGCCCGGGAGGGTGAAAAACTGTTTTTT. Amino acid sequence: CASSAREGEKLFF.

The chain is built from TRBV14 and TRBJ2-4; 7 bases agree with TRBD1. The CDR3 runs 14 residues. After removal of 3 bases from V and 9 bases from J, the junction contained 8 bases not matched to a gene. Per germline, CDR1 SGHDN and CDR2 FVKESK. The CDR3 DNA reads as TGTGCCAGCAGCCACGGAGAGGGGGCGAGCATTCAGTACTTC. This gives the protein CASSHGEGASIQYF.

V and J are TRBV29-1 and TRBJ2-7, with a tentative D call TRBD1 (5 bases). The CDR3 spans 13 residues. Trimming pared 5 bases from V and 2 bases from J, leaving 13 bases between. The germline V gene encodes CDR1 SQVTM and CDR2 ANQGSEA. The CDR3 sequence is CSVSRQTTYEQYF. The CDR3, as DNA: TGCAGCGTTTCCCGACAGACCACCTACGAGCAGTACTTC.

Points on this clone: Its ends do not fully match the called genes, so a read error is possible. This chain links TRBV3-1 (or the pseudogene TRBV3-2) with TRBJ2-1; 10 bases are shared with TRBD2. There are 16 residues in the CDR3. Germline V gives CDR1 LGHDT, CDR2 YNNKEL (reference sequence). The CDR3 DNA sequence: TGTGCCAGCAGCGCCCTGGAGGAAGCGGGAGGGCTTTTATCGGTCTTC. Translating it yields CASSALEEAGGLLSVF.

The table lists this clone with a count of one. V and J are TRBV7-2 and TRBJ2-2; a possible D gene is TRBD2 (5 bases). The CDR3 covers 13 residues. Trimming left V 5 bases short and J 7 bases short, with 11 bases between. Germline CDR1 and CDR2: SGHTA and FQGNSA. DNA for the CDR3: TGTGCCAGCAGCCCCTTTCGGGGCGGGGAGCTGTTTTTT. This gives the protein CASSPFRGGELFF.

This chain connects TRBV25-1 to TRBJ2-7; 9 bases align to TRBD1. Trimming cost V 3 bases and J 3 bases; bases outside gene matches: 0. Per the germline V gene, CDR1 is MGHDK and CDR2 is SYGVNS. CDR3 length: 13 residues. CDR3 coding DNA: TGTGCCAGCAGTGAGGACAGGGGCTACGAGCAGTACTTC. It specifies CASSEDRGYEQYF.

The chain uses TRBV7-2 and TRBJ1-1; unclear D gene. CDR3 length equals 13 residues. The V end was cut by 0 bases, the J end by 4 bases, with 6 bases between. Germline V lookup: CDR1 SGHTA, CDR2 FQGNSA. The CDR3 sequence is CASSLASSTEAFF. CDR3 coding DNA: TGTGCCAGCAGCTTAGCTAGTAGCACTGAAGCTTTCTTT.

The V gene is TRBV7-2, the J gene TRBJ2-5; maybe TRBD1 (6 bases). Trimming stripped 2 bases from V and 7 bases from J, with 17 bases between. Per germline, CDR1 SGHTA and CDR2 FQGNSA. This CDR3 is built from 15 residues. The chain's CDR3 is CASSLLQGGGGTQYF. CDR3 in DNA: TGTGCCAGCAGCTTACTACAGGGTGGTGGCGGGACCCAGTACTTC.

CDR3 amino acids: CASSLENSYEQYF. The CDR3 region has the DNA TGTGCCAGCAGCTTAGAGAACAGCTACGAGCAGTACTTC. This chain uses TRBV7-9 with TRBJ2-7; D is ambiguous. Trimming took off 1 base at V and 3 bases at J, with 7 bases between the two ends. The CDR3 consists of 13 residues. CDR1 is SEHNR and CDR2 is FQNEAQ in the germline V gene (reference sequence).

The rearrangement uses TRBV27 and TRBJ2-7; 11 bases align to TRBD2. V trimming: 5 bases; J trimming: 2 bases; junction bases outside the gene matches: 8. Germline V gene sequence: CDR1 MNHEY, CDR2 SMNVEV (reference sequence). The CDR3 covers 16 residues. The CDR3 DNA is TGTGCCAGCAGTCCCCTTAGCGGGAGGGCCACCTACGAGCAGTACTTC. It specifies CASSPLSGRATYEQYF.